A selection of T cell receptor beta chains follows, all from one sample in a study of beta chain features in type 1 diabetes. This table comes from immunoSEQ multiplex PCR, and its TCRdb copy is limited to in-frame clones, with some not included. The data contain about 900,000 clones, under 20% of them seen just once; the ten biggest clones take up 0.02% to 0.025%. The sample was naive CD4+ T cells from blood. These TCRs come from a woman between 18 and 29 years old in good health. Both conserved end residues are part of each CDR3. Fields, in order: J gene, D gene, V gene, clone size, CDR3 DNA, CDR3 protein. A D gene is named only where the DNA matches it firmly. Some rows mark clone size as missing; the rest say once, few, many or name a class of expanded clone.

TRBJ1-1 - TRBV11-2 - TGTGCCAGCAGCTCGCCCAGGAACACTGAAGCTTTCTTT CASSSPRNTEAFF
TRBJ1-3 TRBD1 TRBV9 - TGTGCCAGCAGCCCAGTATACAGGGGGCCAGGAAACACCATATATTTT CASSPVYRGPGNTIYF
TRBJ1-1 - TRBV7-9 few TGTGCCAGCAGCTTCGGGGGGGTCACTGAAGCTTTCTTT CASSFGGVTEAFF
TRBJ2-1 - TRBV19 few TGTGCCAGTAGTATAGGATCCTACAATGAGCAGTTCTTC CASSIGSYNEQFF
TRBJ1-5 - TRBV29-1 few TGCAGCGTTGAAGACCGGGCATTCGGCAATCAGCCCCAGCATTTT CSVEDRAFGNQPQHF
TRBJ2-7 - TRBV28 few TGTGCCAGCAGTCTCCCGGCCCTCCCAGAGCAGTACTTC CASSLPALPEQYF
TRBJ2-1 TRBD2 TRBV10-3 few TGTGCCATCAGTGAGTCGGGACTAGCGGGAGGAGATCAGTTCTTC CAISESGLAGGDQFF
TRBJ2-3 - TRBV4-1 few TGCGCCAGCAGCCAAGTGGGGGCGCCTGCAGATACGCAGTATTTT CASSQVGAPADTQYF
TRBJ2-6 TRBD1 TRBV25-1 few TGTGCCAGCAGTGAATGGGGACAGGGAAGTTCTGGGGCCAACGTCCTGACTTTC CASSEWGQGSSGANVLTF
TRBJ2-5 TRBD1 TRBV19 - TGTGCCAGTAGCTCCGGGACAGCAATTTCCCAGTACTTC CASSSGTAISQYF
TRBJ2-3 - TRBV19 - TGTGCCAGTAGTAGGGAACTTTCTAGCGTCCCAGATACGCAGTATTTT CASSRELSSVPDTQYF
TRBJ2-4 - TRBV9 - TGTGCCAGCAGCGTAGGGACAGCCAAAAACATTCAGTACTTC CASSVGTAKNIQYF
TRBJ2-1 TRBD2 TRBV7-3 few TGTGCCAGCAGCCCCGGAGGGCTAGCGGGAAAGGGTGAGCAGTTCTTC CASSPGGLAGKGEQFF
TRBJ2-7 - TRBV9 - TGTGCCAGCAGCGTAGCCCCCCTCTACGAGCAGTACTTC CASSVAPLYEQYF
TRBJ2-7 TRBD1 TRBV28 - TGTGCCACCCTCGGGGGACAGGGGCCCTACGAGCAGTACTTC CATLGGQGPYEQYF